The clone carrying this T cell receptor (beta chain) came up a few times. Its antigen remains unidentified. This sample is part of a study of human T cells and chemical hapten exposure. Study overall: TCR yields differed between samples (mainly from small differences in pooled library volume). Study-wide findings and caveats: With alopecia, donors may have immune responses unlike healthy people's.

Time point defined: patch test 3, about 24 weeks after DPC sensitization. The treatment: therapeutic diphenylcyclopropenone sensitization with weekly scalp DPC. Donors were 18 to 70-year-old alopecia patients suitable for DPC. V lost 7 bases to trimming and J lost 3 bases; unmatched junction nucleotides: 13. CDR3 length: 16 amino acids. TCRdb re-called the RACE reads with MiXCR, one entry per CDR3 protein. The sample shows 55,000 to 75,000 distinct CDR3 sequences, approximately 13% of them seen only once. The chain links TRBV12-3 or TRBV12-4 to TRBJ2-3; 7 bases align to TRBD1. This clonotype was sampled from a man aged 25-45 years with alopecia areata. Some clones in this sample may be carry-over from other donors' samples. Sequencing was performed on whole blood, taken in connection with sensitization to the hapten diphenylcyclopropenone (DPC). CDR3 sequence (DNA): TGTGCCAGCACCATTTTCGGCGCAGGGGGAACAGATACGCAGTATTTT. Protein sequence: CASTIFGAGGTDTQYF.